Each of the 28 T cell receptor beta chains below was sequenced from the same sample in a study of cytomegalovirus exposure and HLA in healthy donors. PCR primers comprised 60 Vbeta and 13 Jbeta primers. Measured with immunoSEQ multiplex PCR; TCRdb has only the in-frame clones, and not every one. The table lists about 120,000 clones, 75% of them singletons. Sequencing was performed on PBMCs. The receptor source for this set is a woman between 50 and 59 years old in good health and CMV-seronegative.

The chain recombines TRBV20-1 with TRBJ2-4, with D perhaps matching TRBD1 (5 bases). The CDR3 totals 11 residues. The ends were cut back, 6 bases at V and 5 bases at J, with 8 bases in the middle. Germline CDR1 and CDR2: DFQATT and SNEGSKA (reference sequence). CDR3 protein: CSAGLENIQYF. For the CDR3, the DNA is TGCAGTGCGGGGCTCGAAAACATTCAGTACTTC.

This clone showed up just once. The chain uses TRBV9 and TRBJ2-2; the D is unclear. Germline CDR1 is SGDLS and CDR2 is YYNGEE. The V and J ends lost 7 bases and 0 bases respectively, with 10 bases between them. This CDR3 is 14 amino acids long. This CDR3 reads CASAEYSNTGELFF. The DNA for the CDR3 is TGTGCCAGCGCGGAATACTCGAACACCGGGGAGCTGTTTTTT. The complete variable domain, with remaining parts taken from reference TRBV9 and TRBJ2-2, reads DSGVTQTPKHLITATGQRVTLRCSPRSGDLSVYWYQQSLDQGLQFLIQYYNGEERAKGNILERFSAQQFPDLHSELNLSSLELGDSALYFCASAEYSNTGELFFGEGSRLTVL.

The CDR3 bases are TGTGCCACCAGCAGAGGCCGGGGGGGAACTGAAGCTTTCTTT. Its translation is CATSRGRGGTEAFF. The rearrangement joins TRBV15 to TRBJ1-1; D possibly corresponds to TRBD1 (5 bases). The germline V and J ends were trimmed by 1 base and 5 bases, with 11 bases remaining between them. The germline gives CDR1 LNHNV, CDR2 YYDKDF (reference sequence). The CDR3 has 14 amino acids.

The J gene is TRBJ2-1, the V gene TRBV28; D remains ambiguous. V was trimmed by 11 bases and J by 2 bases, leaving 10 bases between them. CDR3 length equals 12 residues. CDR1 is MDHEN, CDR2 SYDVKM, per germline. For the CDR3, the DNA is TGTGCCTGGAGCGATACCTACAATGAGCAGTTCTTC. It codes for CAWSDTYNEQFF.

This chain links TRBV15 with TRBJ2-7, with 7 bases fitting TRBD1. The germline gives CDR1 LNHNV, CDR2 YYDKDF (reference sequence). This CDR3 spans 14 amino acids. J was trimmed by 1 base and V by 3 bases; bases with no gene match: 3. DNA for the CDR3: TGTGCCACCAGCAGGGACAGGACATCCTACGAGCAGTACTTC. It encodes CATSRDRTSYEQYF.

V and J are TRBV5-6 and TRBJ2-3, with D maybe TRBD2 (6 bases). Germline V gene sequence: CDR1 SGHDT, CDR2 YYEEEE. V gave up 0 bases and J gave up 2 bases, with 7 bases separating them. This CDR3 is 14 amino acids long. The CDR3 nucleotides read TGTGCCAGCAGCTTGGCTAGCGTCACAGATACGCAGTATTTT. Translated, it gives CASSLASVTDTQYF. The variable domain in full, with the rest retrieved from reference TRBV5-6 and TRBJ2-3, is DAGVTQSPTHLIKTRGQQVTLRCSPKSGHDTVSWYQQALGQGPQFIFQYYEEEERQRGNFPDRFSGHQFPNYSSELNVNALLLGDSALYLCASSLASVTDTQYFGPGTRLTVL.

This sequence joins TRBV19 and TRBJ2-5; 9 bases fit TRBD1. V was clipped by 5 bases and J by 5 bases; unmatched bases: 9. This CDR3 comprises 15 residues. The V gene's germline CDR1 is LNHDA and CDR2 SQIVND (reference sequence). The DNA of the CDR3 is TGTGCCAGTAGTGCCCCGGACAGGGGTGGGGAGACCCAGTACTTC. Its translation: CASSAPDRGGETQYF.

The chain couples TRBV7-2 to TRBJ2-3; D call uncertain. The ends were cut back, 6 bases at V and 1 base at J, with 14 bases in the middle. This CDR3 contains 15 residues. The V gene's germline CDR1 is SGHTA and CDR2 FQGNSA. The CDR3 reads CASRPPGVGTDTQYF. The CDR3 nucleotides are TGTGCCAGCAGGCCCCCGGGTGTTGGCACAGATACGCAGTATTTT.

The CDR3 reads CASSVKGTGGADTQYF. The CDR3 DNA sequence: TGTGCCAGTAGTGTAAAAGGGACAGGGGGAGCAGATACGCAGTATTTT. The rearrangement uses TRBV19 and TRBJ2-3; 11 positions agree with TRBD1. The V segment lost 5 bases and the J segment 4 bases; nucleotides outside the gene matches: 8. Germline CDR1 and CDR2: LNHDA and SQIVND (reference sequence). There are 16 residues in the CDR3.

The chain recombines TRBV18 with TRBJ2-3; 13 positions match TRBD2. CDR1 is KGHSH, CDR2 LQKENI, per germline. This CDR3 has 15 residues. V lost 6 bases, J lost 2 bases, and 2 bases stayed unmatched. The CDR3 DNA sequence: TGTGCCAGCTCGGGGACTAGCGGGACCACAGATACGCAGTATTTT. Its translation is CASSGTSGTTDTQYF. Combining the CDR3 with reference TRBV18 and TRBJ2-3 gives the whole variable domain NAGVMQNPRHLVRRRGQEARLRCSPMKGHSHVYWYRQLPEEGLKFMVYLQKENIIDESGMPKERFSAEFPKEGPSILRIQQVVRGDSAAYFCASSGTSGTTDTQYFGPGTRLTVL.

The genes are TRBV28 and TRBJ1-1; no firm D call. V was clipped by 6 bases and J by 8 bases, with 13 bases between them. This CDR3 has 12 residues. CDR1 and CDR2 (germline): MDHEN, SYDVKM. DNA of the CDR3: TGTGCCAGCAGCCGAGCTGTCCCCGAAGCTTTCTTT. This encodes CASSRAVPEAFF. The full variable domain, its missing parts supplied by reference TRBV28 and TRBJ1-1, is DVKVTQSSRYLVKRTGEKVFLECVQDMDHENMFWYRQDPGLGLRLIYFSYDVKMKEKGDIPEGYSVSREKKERFSLILESASTNQTSMYLCASSRAVPEAFFGQGTRLTVV.

The chain uses TRBV4-1 and TRBJ1-4; unclear D gene. Germline V gene sequence: CDR1 MGHRA, CDR2 YSYEKL. V was cut by 6 bases and J by 5 bases, with 16 bases left in between. CDR3 length: 15 amino acids. CDR3 amino acids: CASSVVEGHNEKLFF. As DNA, the CDR3 is TGCGCCAGCAGTGTGGTGGAGGGCCACAATGAAAAACTGTTTTTT.

CDR3: CASSVAGASGIMLQETQYF. Here the CDR3 DNA reads TGTGCCAGCAGCGTAGCTGGGGCTAGCGGGATAATGCTCCAAGAGACCCAGTACTTC. The chain has TRBV9 and TRBJ2-5, with 9 bases identical to TRBD2. The germline gives CDR1 SGDLS, CDR2 YYNGEE. V shed 0 bases and J 1 base; nucleotides not matched to a gene: 13. This CDR3 region has 19 residues.

This clone occurred a few times. The rearrangement joins TRBV28 to TRBJ2-3, with D perhaps TRBD2 (6 bases). Germline CDR1 is MDHEN and CDR2 is SYDVKM. The V gene lost 10 bases and the J gene lost 2 bases, with 16 bases spanning the gap. This CDR3 comprises 14 residues. The CDR3 bases are TGTGCCATCGGAGGGGTCAGCTTCACAGATACGCAGTATTTT. It yields the protein CAIGGVSFTDTQYF. Complete variable domain (other parts from reference TRBV28 and TRBJ2-3): DVKVTQSSRYLVKRTGEKVFLECVQDMDHENMFWYRQDPGLGLRLIYFSYDVKMKEKGDIPEGYSVSREKKERFSLILESASTNQTSMYLCAIGGVSFTDTQYFGPGTRLTVL.

V usage is TRBV9 and J usage is TRBJ1-4, with 8 bases fitting TRBD1. This CDR3 is 15 amino acids long. CDR1 is SGDLS, CDR2 YYNGEE, per germline. After removal of 3 bases from V and 4 bases from J, the junction contained 5 bases not matched to a gene. The CDR3, as DNA: TGTGCCAGCAGCGGGACAGGGCTAAATAATGAAAAACTGTTTTTT. Translating gives CASSGTGLNNEKLFF.

This clone was counted once. The chain combines TRBV11-3 with TRBJ2-1; 7 bases align to TRBD2. V shed 4 bases, J shed 6 bases, and the junction held 6 bases outside the gene matches. The CDR3 covers 14 residues. CDR1 SGHNT and CDR2 YENEEA come from the germline V gene. The CDR3 reads CASSSPGLSNEQFF. Here the CDR3 DNA reads TGTGCCAGCAGCTCACCGGGACTATCCAATGAGCAGTTCTTC.

V is TRBV7-2 and J is TRBJ2-3; D may be TRBD2 (6 bases). Germline V CDR1 and CDR2: SGHTA, FQGNSA. The CDR3 is 15 residues long. V lost 5 bases and J lost 0, with 12 bases in between. CDR3 in amino acids: CASSALAYSTDTQYF. CDR3 bases: TGTGCCAGCAGCGCACTAGCCTACAGCACAGATACGCAGTATTTT.

V gene TRBV6-1 combines with J gene TRBJ2-5; tentative D call: TRBD1 (6 bases). The DNA end favors TRBJ2-7, so the J call may be wrong. Germline V gene lookup returns CDR1 MNHNS and CDR2 SASEGT. The CDR3 runs to 15 residues. The CDR3 DNA reads TGTGCCAGCAGTGACCTCCCCGGACAGCTTTACGAGCAGTACTTC. It yields the protein CASSDLPGQLYEQYF.

The chain's CDR3 is CASSKTSGFSTDTQYF. The CDR3, as DNA: TGTGCCAGCAGCAAAACTAGCGGGTTTAGCACAGATACGCAGTATTTT. This chain joins TRBV9 and TRBJ2-3; 9 bases match TRBD2. The CDR3 has 16 amino acids. CDR1 is SGDLS, CDR2 YYNGEE, per germline. The J segment lost 0 bases and the V segment lost 4 bases, leaving 6 bases of the junction unmatched.

The rearrangement joins TRBV30 to TRBJ2-5; possible D gene TRBD2, 6 bases. Germline CDR1 is GTSNPN and CDR2 is SVGIG (reference sequence). V lost 3 bases, J lost 10 bases, and 18 bases lay in between. The CDR3 covers 13 residues. CDR3 sequence: CAWSAGSPGSQYF. In DNA, the CDR3 is TGTGCCTGGAGCGCAGGGAGTCCCGGGAGCCAGTACTTC.

The chain couples TRBV2 to TRBJ1-5, with D perhaps matching TRBD1 (6 bases). CDR1 is SNHLY and CDR2 is FYNNEI in the germline V gene. The CDR3 is 14 amino acids. V lost 7 bases and J 4 bases, leaving 14 bases between the germline ends. The CDR3 sequence: CASNLQTGNQPQHF. CDR3 DNA sequence: TGTGCCAGCAACCTACAAACAGGGAATCAGCCCCAGCATTTT.

This clone was counted a few times. The V and J genes are TRBV15 and TRBJ2-7, with 9 bases matching TRBD2. V was clipped by 5 bases and J by 1 base; unmatched bases: 6. There are 15 residues in the CDR3. Germline V gene sequence: CDR1 LNHNV, CDR2 YYDKDF (reference sequence). CDR3 protein: CATSGTSGLSYEQYF. In DNA form, the CDR3 reads TGTGCCACCAGCGGAACTAGCGGGCTGTCCTACGAGCAGTACTTC.

Comments on this clone: The germline gene is not matched at one end of the junction; a read error may be the cause. This chain joins TRBV7-2 and TRBJ1-3; D not certain. This CDR3 is built from 13 residues. The V gene's germline CDR1 is SGHTA and CDR2 FQGNSA. CDR3 nucleotide sequence: TGTGCCAGCAGCTCCGGGTCTGGAAACACCATGTATTTT. Translated: CASSSGSGNTMYF.

In this sample, this clone turned up once. The sample holds other DNA sequences that translate to the same CDR3. The V call is TRBV19, the J call TRBJ2-5, with a weak D call TRBD1 (6 bases). Trimming shortened V by 6 bases and J by 1 base, and 9 bases separated the two germline ends. Germline V lookup: CDR1 LNHDA, CDR2 SQIVND (reference sequence). This CDR3 contains 13 residues. For the CDR3, the DNA is TGTGCCAGTAGCACAGGGTCCCAAGAGACCCAGTACTTC. Residues: CASSTGSQETQYF.

This chain's CDR3 is CASSQETDRTEYQETQYF. CDR3 sequence (DNA): TGTGCCAGCAGCCAAGAAACGGACCGGACAGAGTACCAAGAGACCCAGTACTTC. The chain links TRBV4-2 to TRBJ2-5; D might be TRBD1 (6 bases). Trimming removed 0 bases at V and 0 bases at J, with 17 bases between. CDR3 size: 18 residues. CDR1 is LGHNA, CDR2 YNFKEQ, per germline.

The J gene is TRBJ2-7, the V gene TRBV7-3; no definite D call. Germline-derived CDR1 and CDR2 are SGHTA and FQGTGA. Trimming shortened V by 3 bases and J by 0 bases, and 6 bases separated the two germline ends. The CDR3 is made up of 13 amino acids. CDR3 DNA: TGTGCCAGCAGCTTGTTCCACTCCTACGAGCAGTACTTC. Translating it yields CASSLFHSYEQYF.

This chain connects TRBV5-1 to TRBJ2-7; D unresolved. Germline loops: CDR1 SGHRS, CDR2 YFSETQ. This CDR3 is 11 amino acids long. The V gene lost 2 bases and the J gene lost 3 bases, with 3 bases spanning the gap. The CDR3 sequence is CASSFNYEQYF. The DNA of the CDR3 is TGCGCCAGCAGCTTTAACTACGAGCAGTACTTC.

V and J are TRBV10-3 and TRBJ2-3; 11 bases fit TRBD2. CDR3 length equals 15 residues. The J segment lost 4 bases and the V segment lost 3 bases, leaving 3 bases of the junction unmatched. Germline CDR1 reads ENHRY; CDR2 reads SYGVKD. CDR3 amino acids: CAISELAGGPDTQYF. The CDR3, as DNA: TGTGCCATCAGTGAATTAGCGGGAGGGCCAGATACGCAGTATTTT.